The 30 T cell receptor beta chains below were found in one sample sequenced in a study of OX40 agonist ivuxolimab in advanced cancers. Sequencing was performed with immunoSEQ multiplex PCR; in TCRdb, only in-frame clones are kept and a portion is missing. Of more than 45,000 clones listed, 84% are singletons. The sample in question was CD4+ or CD8+ T cells sorted from blood, obtained in a trial of the OX40 agonist ivuxolimab. Receptors originate from an adult with an advanced solid tumor such as melanoma, head and neck, liver or kidney cancer.

This chain connects TRBV25-1 to TRBJ1-6; D is undetermined. The germline CDR1 and CDR2 sequences are MGHDK and SYGVNS. The CDR3 has 13 amino acids. The V gene lost 8 bases and the J gene lost 6 bases, with 11 bases spanning the gap. CDR3 sequence reads: CASEGHLNSPLHF. DNA of the CDR3: TGTGCCAGCGAGGGCCACCTTAATTCACCCCTCCACTTT.

The chain carries TRBV10-3 and TRBJ2-3, with 8 nucleotides matching TRBD2. Unmatched junction bases numbered 8, after V lost 10 bases and J lost 2 bases. This CDR3 is 14 amino acids long. CDR1 is ENHRY and CDR2 is SYGVKD in the germline V gene. The CDR3 loop reads CATRTGGTTDTQYF. The CDR3 DNA is TGTGCCACCCGAACGGGAGGGACCACAGATACGCAGTATTTT.

The chain employs TRBV6-5 and TRBJ2-3; D perhaps matches TRBD2 (5 bases). CDR3 length: 13 residues. The germline gives CDR1 MNHEY, CDR2 SVGAGI. V shed 10 bases and J shed 3 bases, with 14 bases lying between them. This CDR3 is CAIRRAATDTQYF. DNA for the CDR3: TGTGCCATCAGGCGGGCTGCTACAGATACGCAGTATTTT.

The J gene is TRBJ2-7, the V gene TRBV28; D call uncertain. Trimming removed 6 bases from V and 6 bases from J, with 9 bases in between. Germline assignment: CDR1 MDHEN and CDR2 SYDVKM. The CDR3 runs to 11 residues. The CDR3 loop reads CASRADIEQYF. In DNA, the CDR3 is TGTGCCAGCAGGGCTGACATCGAGCAGTACTTC.

This chain uses TRBV7-9 with TRBJ2-1, with a possible D match to TRBD2 (5 bases). This CDR3 has 14 amino acids. CDR1 is SEHNR and CDR2 is FQNEAQ in the germline V gene (reference sequence). Trimming took 1 base from V and 7 from J, leaving 11 bases between them. The DNA of the CDR3 is TGTGCCAGCAGCTTAGGAGCCTCGGGGAATGAGCAGTTCTTC. Encoded protein: CASSLGASGNEQFF.

This rearrangement joins TRBV7-9 to TRBJ1-2; 11 positions match TRBD1. Losses at the gene ends were 3 bases for V and 8 bases for J; bases not matched to a gene: 5. Germline lookup yields CDR1 SEHNR and CDR2 FQNEAQ (reference sequence). The CDR3 is 14 residues long. The CDR3 region is CASSFGQGASGYTF. CDR3 DNA sequence: TGTGCCAGCAGCTTCGGACAGGGGGCGTCGGGCTACACCTTC.

The chain carries TRBV7-6 and TRBJ2-3; 12 bases map to TRBD2. V gave up 3 bases and J gave up 0 bases; unmatched junction bases: 1. Germline V gives CDR1 SGHVS, CDR2 FNYEAQ. This CDR3 region has 16 residues. CDR3 in DNA: TGTGCCAGCAGCTTGGGACTAGCGGGTAGCACAGATACGCAGTATTTT. Translated, it gives CASSLGLAGSTDTQYF.

CDR3 DNA sequence: TGTGCTAGTGGTTTGGTGCGGGACAGGACCTACGAGCAGTACTTC. Protein: CASGLVRDRTYEQYF. The V and J genes are TRBV12-5 and TRBJ2-7; 8 nucleotides match TRBD1. Looked up from germline, CDR1 is LGHNT and CDR2 is FRNRAP. V lost 0 bases and J lost 2; bases outside the gene matches: 3. This CDR3 contains 15 residues.

DNA of the CDR3: TGTGCCAGTAGTCCCCAGGGCTATGAGCAGTTCTTC. It specifies CASSPQGYEQFF. V gene TRBV19 combines with J gene TRBJ2-1, with D perhaps TRBD1 (5 bases). V was cut by 5 bases and J by 8 bases, with 10 bases left in between. This CDR3 has 12 residues. Germline V gene lookup returns CDR1 LNHDA and CDR2 SQIVND (reference sequence). Based on the CDR3 plus reference TRBV19 and TRBJ2-1, the full variable domain is DGGITQSPKYLFRKEGQNVTLSCEQNLNHDAMYWYRQDPGQGLRLIYYSQIVNDFQKGDIAEGYSVSREKKESFPLTVTSAQKNPTAFYLCASSPQGYEQFFGPGTRLTVL.

The chain joins TRBV7-2 to TRBJ2-2; 11 nucleotides line up with TRBD2. This CDR3 contains 14 residues. Germline V gene lookup returns CDR1 SGHTA and CDR2 FQGNSA. V lost 7 bases to trimming and J lost 6 bases; unmatched junction nucleotides: 4. CDR3 residues: CASNLLAGAGELFF. The CDR3 bases are TGTGCCAGCAACCTACTAGCGGGGGCCGGGGAGCTGTTTTTT.

The chain couples TRBV19 to TRBJ1-2, with D tentatively TRBD1 (5 bases). The CDR3 contains 15 residues. Per the germline V gene, CDR1 is LNHDA and CDR2 is SQIVND (reference sequence). The germline V and J ends were trimmed by 3 bases and 1 base, with 12 bases remaining between them. The CDR3 bases are TGTGCCAGTAGTATCGGCAGGGATATTAACTATGGCTACACCTTC. Translating gives CASSIGRDINYGYTF.

The chain carries TRBV11-1 and TRBJ2-1; TRBD2 aligns across 10 bases. The V gene's germline CDR1 is SGHAT and CDR2 FQDESV (reference sequence). The CDR3 covers 16 residues. The trim removed 6 bases at V and 6 bases at J, leaving 11 bases unmatched. CDR3 sequence: CASSSTPGLAPNEQFF. The CDR3 region has the DNA TGTGCCAGCAGTTCCACACCGGGACTAGCGCCCAATGAGCAGTTCTTC. Based on the CDR3 plus reference TRBV11-1 and TRBJ2-1, the full variable domain is EAEVAQSPRYKITEKSQAVAFWCDPISGHATLYWYRQILGQGPELLVQFQDESVVDDSQLPKDRFSAERLKGVDSTLKIQPAELGDSAMYLCASSSTPGLAPNEQFFGPGTRLTVL.

This chain joins TRBV18 and TRBJ2-3; the D is unclear. CDR1 is KGHSH and CDR2 is LQKENI in the germline V gene. This CDR3 region has 14 residues. V lost 2 bases and J 5 bases, leaving 11 bases between the germline ends. The CDR3, as DNA: TGTGCCAGCTCACCAAGAAGGTTGAAAGATACGCAGTATTTT. This translates into CASSPRRLKDTQYF.

In this sample, this clone turned up once. The junction shows a germline mismatch at one end, possibly a read error. The V and J genes are TRBV7-9 and TRBJ1-3; D might be TRBD1 (5 bases). The CDR3 contains 12 residues. Germline V gene data show CDR1 as SEHNR and CDR2 as FQNEAQ (reference sequence). CDR3 loop: CASSFNQAGWRF. CDR3 in DNA: TGTGCCAGCAGCTTCAATCAGGCAGGGTGGCGTTTT.

The genes are TRBV6-5 and TRBJ2-6; 7 bases map to TRBD1. Unmatched junction bases numbered 7, after V lost 7 bases and J lost 7 bases. The CDR3 runs to 14 residues. Looked up from germline, CDR1 is MNHEY and CDR2 is SVGAGI. The CDR3 here is CASTLGQAANVLTF. The CDR3, as DNA: TGTGCCAGCACCCTCGGACAGGCCGCCAACGTCCTGACTTTC.

CDR3 nucleotides: TGTGCCAGCAGCTTAGCAGGGGGGCGTGGGGCCAACGTCCTGACTTTC. It codes for CASSLAGGRGANVLTF. J is TRBJ2-6 and V is TRBV11-2; possible D gene TRBD1, 7 bases. Deletions cut 1 base from V and 3 bases from J, with 10 bases between. Germline CDR1 SGHAT, CDR2 FQNNGV. The CDR3 covers 16 residues.

The V gene is TRBV19, the J gene TRBJ1-2, with 12 positions matching TRBD1. The ends lost 3 bases at V and 3 bases at J; junction bases unmatched: 2. Per germline, CDR1 LNHDA and CDR2 SQIVND (reference sequence). This CDR3 region has 15 residues. CDR3 in amino acids: CASSMGTGGHYGYTF. CDR3 coding DNA: TGTGCCAGTAGTATGGGGACAGGGGGCCACTATGGCTACACCTTC.

The chain carries TRBV5-4 and TRBJ2-7, with D perhaps given as TRBD1 or TRBD2 (5 bases each). CDR1 is SGHNT, CDR2 YYREEE, per germline (reference sequence). Trimming removed 2 bases from V and 3 bases from J, with 12 bases in between. This CDR3 comprises 14 residues. The CDR3 nucleotides read TGTGCCAGCAGCTTTAGGGGAGCCGGCTACGAGCAGTACTTC. Residues: CASSFRGAGYEQYF.

This clone was picked up one time. The V gene is TRBV7-2, the J gene TRBJ2-1; 8 nucleotides match TRBD2. The V gene's germline CDR1 is SGHTA and CDR2 FQGNSA. The V segment lost 8 bases and the J segment 2 bases; nucleotides outside the gene matches: 5. The CDR3 covers 14 residues. DNA for the CDR3: TGTGCCAGCCGGCGGGAGGTCCCCTACAATGAGCAGTTCTTC. It specifies CASRREVPYNEQFF.

This CDR3 reads CASSQKTGRAFF. The CDR3 DNA reads as TGCGCCAGCAGTCAAAAGACAGGGAGGGCTTTCTTT. This chain connects TRBV23-1 to TRBJ1-1; 7 bases fit TRBD1. TRBV23-1 is an ORF; its function is uncertain. The J segment lost 11 bases and the V segment lost 2 bases, leaving 5 bases of the junction unmatched. CDR3 length equals 12 residues.

V and J are TRBV18 and TRBJ1-1, with 9 bases lining up with TRBD1. The CDR3 is 14 residues long. Unmatched junction bases numbered 1, after V lost 1 base and J lost 4 bases. Germline V gene lookup returns CDR1 KGHSH and CDR2 LQKENI. The CDR3 region is CASSPLQGATEAFF. The CDR3, as DNA: TGTGCCAGCTCACCACTACAGGGGGCCACTGAAGCTTTCTTT. Drawing the rest from reference TRBV18 and TRBJ1-1, the complete variable domain is NAGVMQNPRHLVRRRGQEARLRCSPMKGHSHVYWYRQLPEEGLKFMVYLQKENIIDESGMPKERFSAEFPKEGPSILRIQQVVRGDSAAYFCASSPLQGATEAFFGQGTRLTVV.

This sequence joins TRBV7-2 and TRBJ1-1, with a tentative D call TRBD1 (6 bases). Trimming removed 5 bases from V and 5 bases from J, with 12 bases in between. Germline V gene data show CDR1 as SGHTA and CDR2 as FQGNSA. The CDR3 contains 13 residues. CDR3 DNA: TGTGCCAGCAGCCTAACAGGGAAGACTGAAGCTTTCTTT. As protein: CASSLTGKTEAFF. Looking up the rest from reference TRBV7-2 and TRBJ1-1 gives the full variable domain: GAGVSQSPSNKVTEKGKDVELRCDPISGHTALYWYRQSLGQGLEFLIYFQGNSAPDKSGLPSDRFSAERTGGSVSTLTIQRTQQEDSAVYLCASSLTGKTEAFFGQGTRLTVV.

The chain is built from TRBV11-2 and TRBJ2-2, with 11 bases fitting TRBD2. After removal of 5 bases from V and 9 bases from J, the junction contained 5 bases not matched to a gene. Germline V gene sequence: CDR1 SGHAT, CDR2 FQNNGV. The CDR3 is made up of 14 amino acids. In DNA, the CDR3 is TGTGCCAGCAGCCCGACTAGCGGGACTAGGGAGCTGTTTTTT. It is translated as CASSPTSGTRELFF.

Only one count was recorded for this clone. This sequence joins TRBV18 and TRBJ1-2; 7 bases fit TRBD1. Unmatched junction bases numbered 10, after V lost 0 bases and J lost 6 bases. Germline loops: CDR1 KGHSH, CDR2 LQKENI. The CDR3 spans 16 residues. The DNA for the CDR3 is TGTGCCAGCTCACCACCGACGACAGGGATCCTGCATGGCTACACCTTC. Residues: CASSPPTTGILHGYTF.

V gene TRBV7-3 combines with J gene TRBJ2-7; D is undetermined. Trimming shortened V by 1 base and J by 3 bases, and 16 bases separated the two germline ends. CDR1 and CDR2 (germline): SGHTA, FQGTGA. The CDR3 runs to 16 residues. The CDR3: CASSLNPVAVYYEQYF. DNA for the CDR3: TGTGCCAGCAGCTTAAATCCGGTAGCAGTGTACTACGAGCAGTACTTC.

This chain uses TRBV12-5 with TRBJ1-4, with TRBD1 identical over 9 bases. Losses at the gene ends were 0 bases for V and 6 bases for J; bases not matched to a gene: 5. The CDR3 extends over 16 amino acids. CDR1 and CDR2 (germline): LGHNT, FRNRAP. CDR3 nucleotides: TGTGCTAGTGGTTTGGTGTCGGGACAGGGACATGAAAAACTGTTTTTT. It encodes CASGLVSGQGHEKLFF.

This clone was counted once. This chain links TRBV7-8 with TRBJ1-1; possibly TRBD1 for D (5 bases). Germline values: CDR1 SGHVS, CDR2 FQNEAQ. V lost 5 bases, J lost 0 bases, and 19 bases lay in between. The CDR3 extends over 17 amino acids. The CDR3 DNA reads as TGTGCCAGCAGCCGTGGGACTCCAGGGTTTATGAACACTGAAGCTTTCTTT. Protein: CASSRGTPGFMNTEAFF.

The chain carries TRBV28 and TRBJ2-5; 12 bases agree with TRBD2. V lost 7 bases and J lost 0; bases outside the gene matches: 18. There are 20 residues in the CDR3. Germline assignment: CDR1 MDHEN and CDR2 SYDVKM. CDR3: CASTTAGLAGLRRYQETQYF. CDR3 coding DNA: TGTGCCAGCACCACTGCCGGACTAGCGGGACTTCGCCGGTACCAAGAGACCCAGTACTTC.

This clone was counted a single time. The chain uses TRBV15 and TRBJ2-1; D is unresolved. Trimming left V 0 bases short and J 10 bases short, with 19 bases between. Germline CDR1 is LNHNV and CDR2 is YYDKDF (reference sequence). The CDR3 is 16 amino acids. Written as DNA, the CDR3 is TGTGCCACCAGCAGAGATTTAACGGTTACTAACCAGGAGCAGTTCTTC. Protein sequence: CATSRDLTVTNQEQFF.

V gene TRBV29-1 combines with J gene TRBJ2-5; D uncertain. The V gene's germline CDR1 is SQVTM and CDR2 ANQGSEA. This CDR3 has 14 residues. Trimming took 6 bases from V and 5 from J, leaving 19 bases between them. The chain's CDR3 is CSVPLRPGQETQYF. CDR3 in DNA: TGCAGCGTCCCCTTGAGGCCTGGCCAGGAGACCCAGTACTTC. Drawing the rest from reference TRBV29-1 and TRBJ2-5, the complete variable domain is SAVISQKPSRDICQRGTSLTIQCQVDSQVTMMFWYRQQPGQSLTLIATANQGSEATYESGFVIDKFPISRPNLTFSTLTVSNMSPEDSSIYLCSVPLRPGQETQYFGPGTRLLVL.